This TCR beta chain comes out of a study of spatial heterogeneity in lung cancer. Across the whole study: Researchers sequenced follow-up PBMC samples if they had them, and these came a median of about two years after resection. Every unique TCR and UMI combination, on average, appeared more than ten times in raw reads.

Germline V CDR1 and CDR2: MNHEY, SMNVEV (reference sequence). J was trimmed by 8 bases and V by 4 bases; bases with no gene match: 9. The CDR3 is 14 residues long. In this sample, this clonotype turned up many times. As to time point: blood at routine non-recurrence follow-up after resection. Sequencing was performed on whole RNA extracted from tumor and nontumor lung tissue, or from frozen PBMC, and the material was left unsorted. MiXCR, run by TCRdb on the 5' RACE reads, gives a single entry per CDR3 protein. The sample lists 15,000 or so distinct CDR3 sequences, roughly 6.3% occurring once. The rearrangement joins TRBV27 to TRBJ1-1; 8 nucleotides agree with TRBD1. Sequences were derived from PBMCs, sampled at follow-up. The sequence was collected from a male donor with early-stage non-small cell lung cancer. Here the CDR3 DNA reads TGTGCCAGCAGTTCAATGACAGGGGTGAAAGAAGCTTTCTTT. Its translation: CASSSMTGVKEAFF.